Given below is one TCR beta chain in context. This record comes from a study of blood T cell repertoires in COVID-19. Authors' analysis steps: Using reference gene primer amplification, nucleated cell counts were estimated. The protocol was immunoSEQ multiplex PCR, while the TCRdb copy is restricted to in-frame clones and leaves out a portion. The V and J calls and clone size are taken from that table; D and trimming were inferred from the DNA. Of roughly 360,000 clones listed, approximately 89% are singletons. The CDR3 sequence is 14 residues long. CDR1 LNHDA and CDR2 SQIVND come from the germline V gene (reference sequence). The V and J ends lost 7 bases and 8 bases, in that order; junction bases with no gene match: 9.

This rearrangement joins TRBV19 to TRBJ1-2, with 11 nucleotides matching TRBD1. The sequenced sample was PBMCs or T cells enriched from blood (not recorded which). This TCR derives from a man aged 30 to 45 who had recovered from COVID-19. The CDR3 region is CASTRGQGVMGYTF. CDR3 in DNA: TGTGCCAGTACCCGGGGACAGGGGGTTATGGGCTACACCTTC.